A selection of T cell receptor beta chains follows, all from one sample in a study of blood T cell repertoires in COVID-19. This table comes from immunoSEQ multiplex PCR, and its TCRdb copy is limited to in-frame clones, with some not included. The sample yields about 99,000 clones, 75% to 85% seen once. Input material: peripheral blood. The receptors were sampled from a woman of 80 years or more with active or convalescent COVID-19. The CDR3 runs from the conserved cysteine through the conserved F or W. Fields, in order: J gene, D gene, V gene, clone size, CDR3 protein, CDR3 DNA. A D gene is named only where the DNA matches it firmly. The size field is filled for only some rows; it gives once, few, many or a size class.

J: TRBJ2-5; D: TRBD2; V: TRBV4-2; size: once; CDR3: CASSPAGTSGISDGVGETQYF; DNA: TGTGCCAGCAGCCCCGCCGGGACTAGCGGGATATCCGACGGGGTGGGGGAGACCCAGTACTTC
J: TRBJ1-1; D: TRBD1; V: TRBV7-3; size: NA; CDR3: CASSLTGGNTEAFF; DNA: TGTGCCAGCAGCTTGACAGGGGGCAACACTGAAGCTTTCTTT
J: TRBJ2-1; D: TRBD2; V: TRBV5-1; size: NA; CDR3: CASSLGLKVAGGPHEQFF; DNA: TGCGCCAGCAGCTTAGGTCTGAAGGTTGCGGGAGGGCCGCATGAGCAGTTCTTC
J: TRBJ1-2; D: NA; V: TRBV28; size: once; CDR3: CASSFTPGVYGYTF; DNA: TGTGCCAGCAGTTTTACGCCAGGGGTTTATGGCTACACCTTC
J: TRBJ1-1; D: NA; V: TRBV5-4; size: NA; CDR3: CASSLGGVLAGTEAFF; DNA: TGTGCCAGCAGCTTGGGGGGGGTCCTCGCCGGGACTGAAGCTTTCTTT
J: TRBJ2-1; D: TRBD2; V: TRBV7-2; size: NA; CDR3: CASSSDSGSGISEQFF; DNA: TGTGCCAGCAGCTCAGATAGCGGGAGCGGTATAAGTGAGCAGTTCTTC
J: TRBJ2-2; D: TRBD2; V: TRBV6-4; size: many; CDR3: CASSDSFSGSRAGELFF; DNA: TGTGCCAGCAGTGACTCGTTTAGCGGGAGTAGAGCCGGGGAGCTGTTTTTT
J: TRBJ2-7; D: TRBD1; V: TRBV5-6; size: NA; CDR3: CASSRRTGVSEQYF; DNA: TGTGCCAGCAGCCGTCGGACAGGGGTGAGCGAGCAGTACTTC
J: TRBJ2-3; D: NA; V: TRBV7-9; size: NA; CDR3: CASSAELAAQYF; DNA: TGTGCCAGCAGCGCCGAACTAGCTGCGCAGTATTTT
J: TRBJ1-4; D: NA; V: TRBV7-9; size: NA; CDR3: CASSLARGGLFF; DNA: TGTGCCAGCAGCTTAGCCCGGGGAGGACTGTTTTTT